Below, 29 T cell receptor beta chains from the same sample are listed, as sequenced in a study of PD-1 blockade in mismatch repair-deficient tumors. Sequencing used immunoSEQ multiplex PCR; TCRdb keeps in-frame clones, though not all of them. The sample includes 8,500 to 10,000 clones, 86% of them seen just once. Regarding time point: 10-day in vitro stimulation with candidate neoantigen peptide 2. No cognate antigen is known for these TCRs. Specimen: cells cultured in vitro, collected from a patient treated with pembrolizumab. The receptor source for this set is an adult with mismatch repair-deficient cancer.

This clone was seen a handful of times. V is TRBV7-3 and J is TRBJ2-2; no firm D call. Trimming stripped 6 bases from V and 7 bases from J, with 9 bases between. Germline V lookup: CDR1 SGHTA, CDR2 FQGTGA. This CDR3 contains 12 residues. The CDR3 is CASRGIDGELFF. CDR3 bases: TGTGCCAGCAGGGGTATAGACGGGGAGCTGTTTTTT.

The chain recombines TRBV2 with TRBJ2-7, with 9 bases lining up with TRBD2. This CDR3 is 18 amino acids long. V shed 2 bases and J 0 bases; nucleotides not matched to a gene: 11. Germline lookup yields CDR1 SNHLY and CDR2 FYNNEI. DNA of the CDR3: TGTGCCAGCAGTGAACCAAAAATAGCGGGAGACATCTCCTACGAGCAGTACTTC. It encodes CASSEPKIAGDISYEQYF. Looking up the rest from reference TRBV2 and TRBJ2-7 gives the full variable domain: EPEVTQTPSHQVTQMGQEVILRCVPISNHLYFYWYRQILGQKVEFLVSFYNNEISEKSEIFDDQFSVERPDGSNFTLKIRSTKLEDSAMYFCASSEPKIAGDISYEQYFGPGTRLTVT.

The chain uses TRBV4-1 and TRBJ2-1; TRBD1 might be the D (6 bases). This CDR3 has 14 residues. Trimming stripped 3 bases from V and 5 bases from J, with 11 bases between. The germline gives CDR1 MGHRA, CDR2 YSYEKL. The CDR3 region is CASSHPGANNEQFF. For the CDR3, the DNA is TGCGCCAGCAGCCACCCAGGGGCTAACAATGAGCAGTTCTTC.

This clone has just one count. The rearrangement joins TRBV7-3 to TRBJ1-1, with D perhaps matching TRBD1 (6 bases). The germline V gene encodes CDR1 SGHTA and CDR2 FQGTGA. Trimming cost V 3 bases and J 2 bases, with 13 bases left between them. CDR3 length: 15 residues. The CDR3 sequence is CASSFPGHQNTEAFF. The CDR3, as DNA: TGTGCCAGCAGCTTTCCGGGACACCAAAACACTGAAGCTTTCTTT.

V usage is TRBV5-1 and J usage is TRBJ1-2, with unresolved D. The CDR3 is 14 amino acids. Germline V gives CDR1 SGHRS, CDR2 YFSETQ. The V end was cut by 1 base, the J end by 2 bases, with 9 bases between. DNA of the CDR3: TGCGCCAGCAGCTTGCGGTCTGACAACTATGGCTACACCTTC. It codes for CASSLRSDNYGYTF.

This rearrangement joins TRBV18 to TRBJ2-1; D ambiguous. Germline CDR1 is KGHSH and CDR2 is LQKENI. CDR3 size: 15 residues. V was cut by 2 bases and J by 4 bases, with 12 bases left in between. The DNA for the CDR3 is TGTGCCAGCTCACCAGGGGTCGACCGATACAATGAGCAGTTCTTC. Translated, it gives CASSPGVDRYNEQFF.

The chain uses TRBV2 and TRBJ2-5, with TRBD2 identical over 7 bases. This CDR3 is built from 16 residues. The germline V gene has CDR1 SNHLY and CDR2 FYNNEI. J gave up 1 base and V 8 bases, and 13 bases lay outside the gene matches. The CDR3 reads CASVFGLGISQETQYF. In nucleotides, the CDR3 is TGTGCCAGCGTATTCGGACTAGGGATAAGCCAAGAGACCCAGTACTTC.

This clone has only a few counts. The rearrangement uses TRBV2 and TRBJ1-5, with D hard to call. V dropped 7 bases and J dropped 0 bases, with 19 bases sitting between them. Germline V gives CDR1 SNHLY, CDR2 FYNNEI. The CDR3 contains 17 residues. CDR3: CASNRASAGYSNQPQHF. The CDR3 DNA follows: TGTGCCAGCAACCGGGCGTCGGCAGGCTATAGCAATCAGCCCCAGCATTTT.

Only a few counts were recorded for this clone. V and J are TRBV5-8 and TRBJ2-7; TRBD2 is a possible D gene (6 bases). The V gene's germline CDR1 is SGHTS and CDR2 YDEGEE. V gave up 5 bases and J gave up 2 bases, with 14 bases separating them. CDR3 length: 14 residues. In DNA, the CDR3 is TGTGCCAGCAGGGGAAGGAGGGGCGCCTACGAGCAGTACTTC. It encodes CASRGRRGAYEQYF.

This rearrangement joins TRBV5-4 to TRBJ2-2; tentatively, D is TRBD2 (5 bases). CDR3 length: 18 residues. The germline gives CDR1 SGHNT, CDR2 YYREEE (reference sequence). The germline V and J ends were trimmed by 0 bases and 2 bases, with 17 bases remaining between them. The CDR3 DNA is TGTGCCAGCAGCTTGGACGGTTGGGGAGCGGTTAACACCGGGGAGCTGTTTTTT. Translated, it gives CASSLDGWGAVNTGELFF. Variable domain in full (rest from reference TRBV5-4 and TRBJ2-2): ETGVTQSPTHLIKTRGQQVTLRCSSQSGHNTVSWYQQALGQGPQFIFQYYREEENGRGNFPPRFSGLQFPNYSSELNVNALELDDSALYLCASSLDGWGAVNTGELFFGEGSRLTVL.

V and J are TRBV11-3 and TRBJ2-3; 8 bases agree with TRBD1. The germline gives CDR1 SGHNT, CDR2 YENEEA. This CDR3 is 16 amino acids long. Unmatched junction bases numbered 7, after V lost 3 bases and J lost 2 bases. The CDR3 loop is CASSFGTGLFTDTQYF. The CDR3 bases are TGTGCCAGCAGCTTTGGGACAGGTCTATTCACAGATACGCAGTATTTT.

This chain joins TRBV5-1 and TRBJ2-3; 7 nucleotides align to TRBD2. Germline CDR1 and CDR2: SGHRS and YFSETQ. The CDR3 extends over 17 amino acids. Trimming cost V 0 bases and J 2 bases; bases outside gene matches: 9. The CDR3 spells CASSLAGGGSYTDTQYF. CDR3 coding DNA: TGCGCCAGCAGCTTGGCCGGTGGCGGGAGTTACACAGATACGCAGTATTTT. Full variable domain (outside the CDR3, taken from reference TRBV5-1 and TRBJ2-3): KAGVTQTPRYLIKTRGQQVTLSCSPISGHRSVSWYQQTPGQGLQFLFEYFSETQRNKGNFPGRFSGRQFSNSRSEMNVSTLELGDSALYLCASSLAGGGSYTDTQYFGPGTRLTVL.

The chain is built from TRBV5-4 and TRBJ2-2; D gene unclear. Germline V CDR1 and CDR2: SGHNT, YYREEE (reference sequence). V lost 3 bases and J 6 bases, leaving 6 bases between the germline ends. This CDR3 has 12 residues. The chain's CDR3 is CASSYLAGELFF. The CDR3 coding sequence is TGTGCCAGCAGCTATCTAGCCGGGGAGCTGTTTTTT.

This chain connects TRBV5-6 to TRBJ1-3; no clear D gene. Germline assignment: CDR1 SGHDT and CDR2 YYEEEE. The CDR3 extends over 15 amino acids. The V end lost 3 bases, the J end lost 1 base, and 11 bases lay between the germline ends. This chain's CDR3 is CASSSRGWSGNTIYF. Here the CDR3 DNA reads TGTGCCAGCAGCTCCAGAGGATGGTCTGGAAACACCATATATTTT.

V is TRBV6-6 and J is TRBJ1-2; D gene uncertain. The germline gives CDR1 MNHNY, CDR2 SVGAGI (reference sequence). The V gene lost 10 bases and the J gene lost 9 bases, with 18 bases spanning the gap. CDR3 length equals 12 residues. As DNA, the CDR3 is TGTGCCATTTCCCCAATCGGAAGGAGCTACACCTTC. Translation: CAISPIGRSYTF.

This clone was observed a single time. The chain combines TRBV5-4 with TRBJ2-3; D could derive from TRBD1 or TRBD2 (5 bases each). Looked up from germline, CDR1 is SGHNT and CDR2 is YYREEE (reference sequence). V was shortened by 5 bases and J by 2 bases, with 12 bases between the two germline ends. The CDR3 has 14 amino acids. For the CDR3, the DNA is TGTGCCAGCAGAGAGGGGACCTTCACAGATACGCAGTATTTT. It specifies CASREGTFTDTQYF.

The genes are TRBV28 and TRBJ2-1; D uncertain. CDR3 length: 10 amino acids. Germline V lookup: CDR1 MDHEN, CDR2 SYDVKM. Trimming removed 8 bases from V and 5 bases from J, with 4 bases in between. CDR3 loop: CASQDNEQFF. In DNA form, the CDR3 reads TGTGCCAGCCAGGACAATGAGCAGTTCTTC.

The genes are TRBV25-1 and TRBJ1-4; D is unresolved. The length of the CDR3 is 15 residues. V was cut by 3 bases and J by 4 bases, with 12 bases left in between. Germline V gene data show CDR1 as MGHDK and CDR2 as SYGVNS. The DNA for the CDR3 is TGTGCCAGCAGTGAGCCAGCCAGCCTTAATGAAAAACTGTTTTTT. It translates to CASSEPASLNEKLFF.

In nucleotides, the CDR3 is TGTGCCAGCAGTTTATTCGGGACAACTACCTACGAGCAGTACTTC. It specifies CASSLFGTTTYEQYF. The chain recombines TRBV27 with TRBJ2-7; D possibly corresponds to TRBD1 (6 bases). V lost 1 base to trimming and J lost 2 bases, with 12 bases between them. The germline V gene has CDR1 MNHEY and CDR2 SMNVEV (reference sequence). This CDR3 spans 15 amino acids.

This clone has only one observation. The germline gene is not matched at one end of the junction; a read error may be the cause. The chain uses TRBV5-1 and TRBJ1-2; 8 nucleotides agree with TRBD1. The CDR3 loop spans 13 amino acids. Germline assignment: CDR1 SGHRS and CDR2 YFSETQ. CDR3 residues: CASSSLTGDSFLF. CDR3 in DNA: TGCGCCAGCAGCTCCTTGACAGGGGACAGTTTCCTCTTC.

V usage is TRBV27 and J usage is TRBJ2-5; no clear D. The V end lost 6 bases, the J end lost 2 bases, and 19 bases lay between the germline ends. This CDR3 is 16 amino acids long. The germline V gene has CDR1 MNHEY and CDR2 SMNVEV (reference sequence). CDR3 sequence reads: CASREKVRADQETQYF. Here the CDR3 DNA reads TGTGCCAGCAGAGAAAAGGTCCGGGCGGATCAAGAGACCCAGTACTTC.

This chain links TRBV11-3 with TRBJ2-7; 8 bases match TRBD2. Germline assignment: CDR1 SGHNT and CDR2 YENEEA. V lost 2 bases and J lost 1; bases outside the gene matches: 1. The CDR3 spans 14 residues. Written as DNA, the CDR3 is TGTGCCAGCAGCTTAACTAGCGGTTCCTACGAGCAGTACTTC. This sequence encodes CASSLTSGSYEQYF.

V usage is TRBV6-6 and J usage is TRBJ2-2, with TRBD2 identical over 7 bases. This CDR3 has 15 residues. The V gene's germline CDR1 is MNHNY and CDR2 SVGAGI (reference sequence). With V trimmed by 0 bases and J by 8 bases, 6 bases remained unmatched. CDR3 in DNA: TGTGCCAGCAGTTACTCGAGGGGCGGGAGTGGGGAGCTGTTTTTT. Protein sequence: CASSYSRGGSGELFF.

This chain uses TRBV19 with TRBJ1-1; 7 bases map to TRBD1. Germline V CDR1 and CDR2: LNHDA, SQIVND (reference sequence). J was trimmed by 6 bases and V by 6 bases; bases with no gene match: 7. The CDR3 spans 13 residues. In nucleotides, the CDR3 is TGTGCCAGTAGACCGACAGGGATGGCTGAAGCTTTCTTT. It specifies CASRPTGMAEAFF.

This clone was observed once. The chain links TRBV30 to TRBJ1-5; the D is unclear. Germline V gene lookup returns CDR1 GTSNPN and CDR2 SVGIG (reference sequence). There are 14 residues in the CDR3. V shed 0 bases and J shed 1 base, with 7 bases lying between them. The CDR3 region is CAWSVHVSNQPQHF. The CDR3 coding sequence is TGTGCCTGGAGTGTACACGTGAGCAATCAGCCCCAGCATTTT.

The chain links TRBV6-1 to TRBJ1-6; no reliable D call. The CDR3 length is 16 residues. The germline V gene has CDR1 MNHNS and CDR2 SASEGT. Trimming took off 2 bases at V and 7 bases at J, with 15 bases between the two ends. CDR3 sequence (DNA): TGTGCCAGCAGTGAATTGGGGAAGGGTATCAATTCACCCCTCCACTTT. Translated: CASSELGKGINSPLHF.

The gene calls are TRBV9 and TRBJ2-7, with 11 bases that match TRBD2. The V gene's germline CDR1 is SGDLS and CDR2 YYNGEE. V dropped 2 bases and J dropped 4; count of bases not matched to a gene: 8. CDR3 length equals 16 residues. The CDR3 loop reads CASSVLPTSGSYEQYF. The CDR3 DNA reads as TGTGCCAGCAGCGTTCTCCCCACTAGCGGGAGTTACGAGCAGTACTTC.

V and J are TRBV7-9 and TRBJ2-7; D perhaps matches TRBD2 (6 bases). The ends were cut back, 5 bases at V and 3 bases at J, with 11 bases in the middle. CDR3 length equals 13 residues. Looked up from germline, CDR1 is SEHNR and CDR2 is FQNEAQ (reference sequence). CDR3: CASSNLADYEQYF. CDR3 bases: TGTGCCAGCAGCAACTTAGCGGACTACGAGCAGTACTTC.

This clone was seen once. The chain combines TRBV19 with TRBJ2-7; tentatively, D is TRBD2 (5 bases). V dropped 0 bases and J dropped 0 bases, with 12 bases sitting between them. Per germline, CDR1 LNHDA and CDR2 SQIVND (reference sequence). This CDR3 has 16 residues. The CDR3 reads CASSIDREWASYEQYF. CDR3 bases: TGTGCCAGTAGTATAGATCGGGAATGGGCCTCCTACGAGCAGTACTTC.